This is a list of T cell receptor beta chains from one sample in a study of blood T cell repertoires in COVID-19. The method was immunoSEQ multiplex PCR; TCRdb's version includes in-frame clones alone and lacks a portion of them. The table shows approximately 240,000 clones, with nearly 90% occurring only once. The sample was peripheral blood. These receptors all stem from a woman between 18 and 30 years old who had recovered from COVID-19. Both conserved end residues are part of each CDR3. The order of the fields is clone size, J gene, D gene, V gene, CDR3 protein, CDR3 DNA. D genes are given only for firm matches. Clone size is not always given. Where it is, it says once, few, many or a class for expanded clones.

abundance: .
j_gene: TRBJ1-1
d_gene: .
v_gene: TRBV6-2/TRBV6-3
CDR3aa: CASSYLGADEAFF
CDR3nt: TGTGCCAGCAGTTATCTTGGGGCCGATGAAGCTTTCTTT

abundance: .
j_gene: TRBJ2-7
d_gene: TRBD1
v_gene: TRBV15
CDR3aa: CATSPDRGNEQYF
CDR3nt: TGTGCCACCAGCCCAGACAGGGGGAACGAGCAGTACTTC

abundance: .
j_gene: TRBJ2-1
d_gene: .
v_gene: TRBV25-1
CDR3aa: CASSESKGGHNEQFF
CDR3nt: TGTGCCAGCAGTGAATCGAAGGGAGGCCACAATGAGCAGTTCTTC

abundance: .
j_gene: TRBJ2-7
d_gene: .
v_gene: TRBV6-5
CDR3aa: CASSYPKGGTYEQYF
CDR3nt: TGTGCCAGCAGTTACCCCAAAGGGGGAACATACGAGCAGTACTTC

abundance: .
j_gene: TRBJ1-4
d_gene: .
v_gene: TRBV18
CDR3aa: CASSPPGFNEKLFF
CDR3nt: TGTGCCAGCTCACCCCCAGGGTTTAATGAAAAACTGTTTTTT

abundance: .
j_gene: TRBJ2-5
d_gene: .
v_gene: TRBV14
CDR3aa: CASSPTTANDKETQYF
CDR3nt: TGTGCCAGCAGCCCGACTACGGCCAATGACAAAGAGACCCAGTACTTC

abundance: .
j_gene: TRBJ1-5
d_gene: .
v_gene: TRBV27
CDR3aa: CASSFSGSYQPQHF
CDR3nt: TGTGCCAGCAGTTTTTCGGGGTCCTATCAGCCCCAGCATTTT

abundance: .
j_gene: TRBJ2-7
d_gene: .
v_gene: TRBV7-3
CDR3aa: CASTIDTYSYEQYF
CDR3nt: TGTGCCAGCACTATCGACACCTACTCCTACGAGCAGTACTTC

abundance: .
j_gene: TRBJ2-5
d_gene: .
v_gene: TRBV7-3
CDR3aa: CASSLQGLGETQYF
CDR3nt: TGTGCCAGCAGCCTACAGGGATTGGGAGAGACCCAGTACTTC

abundance: .
j_gene: TRBJ2-2
d_gene: .
v_gene: TRBV9
CDR3aa: CASSVTSTGELFF
CDR3nt: TGTGCCAGCAGCGTTACTAGTACCGGGGAGCTGTTTTTT

abundance: .
j_gene: TRBJ2-3
d_gene: .
v_gene: TRBV2
CDR3aa: CASSPAGRSTDTQYF
CDR3nt: TGTGCCAGCAGTCCCGCAGGCAGGAGCACAGATACGCAGTATTTT

abundance: .
j_gene: TRBJ2-1
d_gene: TRBD2
v_gene: TRBV12-3/TRBV12-4
CDR3aa: CASVAGPYNEQFF
CDR3nt: TGTGCCAGCGTAGCGGGACCGTACAATGAGCAGTTCTTC

abundance: .
j_gene: TRBJ2-1
d_gene: .
v_gene: TRBV2
CDR3aa: CASSETNPGSPFDEQFF
CDR3nt: TGTGCCAGCAGTGAAACGAATCCGGGATCACCCTTCGATGAGCAGTTCTTC

abundance: few
j_gene: TRBJ1-3
d_gene: .
v_gene: TRBV19
CDR3aa: CASSLQLSGNTIYF
CDR3nt: TGTGCCAGTAGCCTACAGCTCTCTGGAAACACCATATATTTT

abundance: once
j_gene: TRBJ2-1
d_gene: .
v_gene: TRBV11-2
CDR3aa: CASSLYQGGEQFF
CDR3nt: TGTGCCAGCAGCTTATATCAGGGAGGTGAGCAGTTCTTC

abundance: .
j_gene: TRBJ2-3
d_gene: TRBD2
v_gene: TRBV6-5
CDR3aa: CASGRGTSADTQYF
CDR3nt: TGTGCCAGCGGAAGGGGGACTAGCGCAGATACGCAGTATTTT

abundance: .
j_gene: TRBJ1-3
d_gene: TRBD1
v_gene: TRBV18
CDR3aa: CASSPLRWDSSGNTIYF
CDR3nt: TGTGCCAGCTCACCTCTACGCTGGGACAGCTCTGGAAACACCATATATTTT

abundance: .
j_gene: TRBJ2-2
d_gene: .
v_gene: TRBV13
CDR3aa: CASSLGGSGELFF
CDR3nt: TGTGCCAGCAGCTTAGGTGGTAGCGGGGAGCTGTTTTTT

abundance: once
j_gene: TRBJ2-7
d_gene: TRBD1
v_gene: TRBV6-4
CDR3aa: CASRTTSGTAWLEGYEQYF
CDR3nt: TGTGCCAGCAGAACCACTTCCGGGACAGCCTGGCTGGAAGGCTACGAGCAGTACTTC

abundance: once
j_gene: TRBJ1-4
d_gene: TRBD1
v_gene: TRBV3-1/TRBV3-2
CDR3aa: CATKQGSNEKLFF
CDR3nt: TGTGCCACGAAACAGGGGAGTAATGAAAAACTGTTTTTT

abundance: .
j_gene: TRBJ1-1
d_gene: TRBD1
v_gene: TRBV5-8
CDR3aa: CASSLHRGTEAFF
CDR3nt: TGTGCCAGCAGCTTGCACAGGGGTACTGAAGCTTTCTTT

abundance: .
j_gene: TRBJ2-5
d_gene: TRBD2
v_gene: TRBV7-3
CDR3aa: CASSRSGGYQETQYF
CDR3nt: TGTGCCAGCAGTCGTTCGGGGGGGTACCAAGAGACCCAGTACTTC

abundance: .
j_gene: TRBJ1-2
d_gene: .
v_gene: TRBV7-9
CDR3aa: CASSFSVGTGNYGYTF
CDR3nt: TGTGCCAGCAGCTTCTCTGTGGGCACAGGTAACTATGGCTACACCTTC

abundance: .
j_gene: TRBJ1-1
d_gene: .
v_gene: TRBV29-1
CDR3aa: CSVTYHTEAFF
CDR3nt: TGCAGCGTTACATACCACACTGAAGCTTTCTTT

abundance: once
j_gene: TRBJ2-3
d_gene: .
v_gene: TRBV7-9
CDR3aa: CASSLGLEGTDTQYF
CDR3nt: TGTGCCAGCAGCTTAGGACTAGAAGGTACTGATACGCAGTATTTT

abundance: .
j_gene: TRBJ2-2
d_gene: TRBD1
v_gene: TRBV9
CDR3aa: CASSSDRAAAGELFF
CDR3nt: TGTGCCAGCAGCTCGGACAGGGCGGCCGCCGGGGAGCTGTTTTTT

abundance: .
j_gene: TRBJ2-2
d_gene: .
v_gene: TRBV18
CDR3aa: CASSPRLNTGELFF
CDR3nt: TGTGCCAGCTCACCCCGACTGAACACCGGGGAGCTGTTTTTT

abundance: .
j_gene: TRBJ2-5
d_gene: TRBD2
v_gene: TRBV3-1/TRBV3-2
CDR3aa: CASSLAGVETQYF
CDR3nt: TGTGCCAGCAGCCTAGCGGGAGTTGAGACCCAGTACTTC

abundance: .
j_gene: TRBJ2-2
d_gene: .
v_gene: TRBV12-1
CDR3aa: CAPEDGELFF
CDR3nt: TGTGCCCCCGAGGACGGGGAGCTGTTTTTT

abundance: .
j_gene: TRBJ1-1
d_gene: TRBD1
v_gene: TRBV11-2
CDR3aa: CASSWDRANTEAFF
CDR3nt: TGTGCCAGCAGCTGGGACAGGGCGAACACTGAAGCTTTCTTT

abundance: .
j_gene: TRBJ1-6
d_gene: TRBD1
v_gene: TRBV29-1
CDR3aa: CSVGTVANSPLHF
CDR3nt: TGCAGCGTGGGGACAGTCGCTAATTCACCCCTCCACTTT

abundance: .
j_gene: TRBJ1-1
d_gene: .
v_gene: TRBV9
CDR3aa: CASSVARTANTEAFF
CDR3nt: TGTGCCAGCAGCGTAGCCCGGACAGCGAACACTGAAGCTTTCTTT

abundance: .
j_gene: TRBJ1-1
d_gene: .
v_gene: TRBV12-5
CDR3aa: CASGVVGGSNTEAFF
CDR3nt: TGTGCTAGTGGTGTCGTGGGTGGGAGCAACACTGAAGCTTTCTTT

abundance: .
j_gene: TRBJ1-2
d_gene: TRBD1
v_gene: TRBV13
CDR3aa: CASSSSPGQRIYGYTF
CDR3nt: TGTGCCAGCAGCTCCTCACCGGGACAGCGCATCTATGGCTACACCTTC

abundance: .
j_gene: TRBJ1-6
d_gene: .
v_gene: TRBV14
CDR3aa: CASSLGASAYNSPLHF
CDR3nt: TGTGCCAGCAGCCTTGGGGCGAGCGCCTATAATTCACCCCTCCACTTT

abundance: few
j_gene: TRBJ2-7
d_gene: TRBD2
v_gene: TRBV4-1
CDR3aa: CASSQEPTSQGYEQYF
CDR3nt: TGCGCCAGCAGCCAAGAACCGACTAGCCAAGGCTACGAGCAGTACTTC

abundance: .
j_gene: TRBJ2-3
d_gene: TRBD2
v_gene: TRBV6-6
CDR3aa: CASSYRAGVPDTQYF
CDR3nt: TGTGCCAGCAGTTATCGGGCGGGAGTACCAGATACGCAGTATTTT

abundance: .
j_gene: TRBJ1-1
d_gene: .
v_gene: TRBV13
CDR3aa: CASSSPGLSGMTEAFF
CDR3nt: TGTGCCAGCAGCTCCCCCGGACTGAGTGGAATGACTGAAGCTTTCTTT

abundance: .
j_gene: TRBJ2-7
d_gene: .
v_gene: TRBV6-6
CDR3aa: CASSSLSRDEQYF
CDR3nt: TGTGCCAGCAGTTCCCTCTCACGAGACGAGCAGTACTTC

abundance: .
j_gene: TRBJ2-3
d_gene: .
v_gene: TRBV30
CDR3aa: CATRTNTLTDTQYF
CDR3nt: TGTGCCACCAGAACGAACACGCTCACAGATACGCAGTATTTT

abundance: .
j_gene: TRBJ2-5
d_gene: TRBD1
v_gene: TRBV3-1/TRBV3-2
CDR3aa: CASSLRQGLQETQYF
CDR3nt: TGTGCCAGCAGCCTTAGACAGGGGCTCCAAGAGACCCAGTACTTC

abundance: .
j_gene: TRBJ2-2
d_gene: .
v_gene: TRBV6-5
CDR3aa: CASGGNTGELFF
CDR3nt: TGTGCCAGCGGAGGTAACACCGGGGAGCTGTTTTTT

abundance: .
j_gene: TRBJ1-2
d_gene: .
v_gene: TRBV7-3
CDR3aa: CASSAGSANYGYTF
CDR3nt: TGTGCCAGCAGCGCCGGGTCGGCTAACTATGGCTACACCTTC

abundance: .
j_gene: TRBJ1-2
d_gene: .
v_gene: TRBV9
CDR3aa: CASSVGGRNYGYTF
CDR3nt: TGTGCCAGCAGCGTAGGAGGTCGAAACTATGGCTACACCTTC

abundance: .
j_gene: TRBJ2-5
d_gene: .
v_gene: TRBV3-1/TRBV3-2
CDR3aa: CASSQRIRTRGLETQYF
CDR3nt: TGTGCCAGCAGCCAGAGGATTCGGACTAGGGGGTTAGAGACCCAGTACTTC

abundance: .
j_gene: TRBJ1-4
d_gene: .
v_gene: TRBV6-5
CDR3aa: CASSKAGVYGEKLFF
CDR3nt: TGTGCCAGCAGCAAAGCAGGCGTTTACGGTGAAAAACTGTTTTTT

abundance: few
j_gene: TRBJ2-7
d_gene: TRBD1
v_gene: TRBV29-1
CDR3aa: CSVVEIQGYYEQYF
CDR3nt: TGCAGCGTTGTCGAGATACAGGGGTACTACGAGCAGTACTTC

abundance: once
j_gene: TRBJ2-7
d_gene: .
v_gene: TRBV6-2/TRBV6-3
CDR3aa: CASSYSGGRGYEQYF
CDR3nt: TGTGCCAGCAGTTACTCGGGGGGTCGGGGCTACGAGCAGTACTTC

abundance: .
j_gene: TRBJ2-1
d_gene: TRBD1
v_gene: TRBV7-9
CDR3aa: CASSSTGDSYNEQFF
CDR3nt: TGTGCCAGCAGCTCGACAGGGGACTCCTACAATGAGCAGTTCTTC

abundance: .
j_gene: TRBJ1-4
d_gene: .
v_gene: TRBV7-9
CDR3aa: CASSSSFLLFF
CDR3nt: TGTGCCAGCAGCTCATCATTTTTACTGTTTTTT

abundance: .
j_gene: TRBJ2-7
d_gene: .
v_gene: TRBV24-1
CDR3aa: CATSDSDRRIYEQYF
CDR3nt: TGTGCCACCAGTGATTCAGACAGGCGGATCTACGAGCAGTACTTC

abundance: .
j_gene: TRBJ1-2
d_gene: TRBD1
v_gene: TRBV3-1/TRBV3-2
CDR3aa: CASSQDSGGPTGIYGYTF
CDR3nt: TGTGCCAGCAGCCAAGATTCAGGGGGCCCGACCGGAATCTATGGCTACACCTTC

abundance: .
j_gene: TRBJ1-4
d_gene: .
v_gene: TRBV9
CDR3aa: CASSGVGDWRNEKLFF
CDR3nt: TGTGCCAGCAGCGGGGTAGGTGACTGGCGGAATGAAAAACTGTTTTTT

abundance: .
j_gene: TRBJ2-3
d_gene: .
v_gene: TRBV30
CDR3aa: CAWSVKQGTDTQYF
CDR3nt: TGTGCCTGGAGTGTAAAGCAGGGCACAGATACGCAGTATTTT

abundance: .
j_gene: TRBJ2-6
d_gene: TRBD2
v_gene: TRBV28
CDR3aa: CASLSRGRGLAGANVLTF
CDR3nt: TGTGCCAGCCTTTCGCGCGGGAGAGGTTTGGCTGGGGCCAACGTCCTGACTTTC

abundance: .
j_gene: TRBJ2-1
d_gene: TRBD1
v_gene: TRBV9
CDR3aa: CASSIPGQEGNEQFF
CDR3nt: TGTGCCAGCAGCATCCCGGGACAGGAAGGCAATGAGCAGTTCTTC